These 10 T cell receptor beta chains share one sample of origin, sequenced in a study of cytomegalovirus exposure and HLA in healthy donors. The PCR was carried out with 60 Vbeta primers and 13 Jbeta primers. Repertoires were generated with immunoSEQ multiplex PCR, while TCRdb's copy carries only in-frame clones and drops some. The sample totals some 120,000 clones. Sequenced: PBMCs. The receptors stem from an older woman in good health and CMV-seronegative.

CDR3 bases: TGCGCCAGCAGCTTAGGACAGGGGTCTGAAAAACTGTTTTTT. Translating gives CASSLGQGSEKLFF. The chain uses TRBV5-1 and TRBJ1-4, with TRBD1 matching 9 bases. Germline CDR1 and CDR2: SGHRS and YFSETQ. V lost 2 bases and J lost 7; bases outside the gene matches: 3. The CDR3 totals 14 residues.

This CDR3 is CAWRKTGLTDTQYF. The DNA of the CDR3 is TGTGCCTGGAGGAAGACAGGACTCACAGATACGCAGTATTTT. The rearrangement uses TRBV30 and TRBJ2-3; D might be TRBD1 (6 bases). The CDR3 runs 14 residues. The germline CDR1 and CDR2 sequences are GTSNPN and SVGIG (reference sequence). With 3 bases removed from V and 2 bases from J, the gap between germline ends came to 12 bases.

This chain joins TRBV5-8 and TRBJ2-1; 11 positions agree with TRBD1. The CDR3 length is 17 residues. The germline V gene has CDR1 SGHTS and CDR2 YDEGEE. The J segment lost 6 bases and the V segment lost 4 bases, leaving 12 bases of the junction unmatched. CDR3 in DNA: TGTGCCAGCAGCCCGGTGGACAGGGGGCTGACTTTCAATGAGCAGTTCTTC. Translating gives CASSPVDRGLTFNEQFF.

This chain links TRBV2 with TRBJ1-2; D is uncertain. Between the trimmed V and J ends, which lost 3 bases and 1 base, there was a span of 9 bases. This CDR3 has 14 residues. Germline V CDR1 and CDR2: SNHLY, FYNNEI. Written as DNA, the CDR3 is TGTGCCAGCAGTGATGTCGGTATTAACTATGGCTACACCTTC. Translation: CASSDVGINYGYTF.

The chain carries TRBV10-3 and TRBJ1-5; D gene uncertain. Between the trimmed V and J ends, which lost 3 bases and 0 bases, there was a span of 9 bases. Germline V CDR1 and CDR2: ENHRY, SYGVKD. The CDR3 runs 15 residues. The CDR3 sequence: CAISDGLYSNQPQHF. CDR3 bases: TGTGCCATCAGTGATGGACTTTATAGCAATCAGCCCCAGCATTTT.

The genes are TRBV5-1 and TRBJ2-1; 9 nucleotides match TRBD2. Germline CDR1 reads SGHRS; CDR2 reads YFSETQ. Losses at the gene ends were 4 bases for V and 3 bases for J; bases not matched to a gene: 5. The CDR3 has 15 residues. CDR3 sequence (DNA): TGCGCCAGCAGCCCCTTTAGCGGGAGCTACAATGAGCAGTTCTTC. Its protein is CASSPFSGSYNEQFF.

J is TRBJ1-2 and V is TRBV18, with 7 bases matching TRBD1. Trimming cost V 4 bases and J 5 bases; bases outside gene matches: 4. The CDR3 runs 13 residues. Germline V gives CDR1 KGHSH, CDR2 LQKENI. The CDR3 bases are TGTGCCAGCTCACACGACAGGGATTATGGCTACACCTTC. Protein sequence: CASSHDRDYGYTF.

Written as DNA, the CDR3 is TGTGCCAGTAGTAGACAGGGGGAAGGAAATCAGCCCCAGCATTTT. Translating it yields CASSRQGEGNQPQHF. V is TRBV19 and J is TRBJ1-5; 9 nucleotides agree with TRBD1. The CDR3 is 15 residues long. Germline V gives CDR1 LNHDA, CDR2 SQIVND (reference sequence). J was trimmed by 4 bases and V by 4 bases; bases with no gene match: 5.

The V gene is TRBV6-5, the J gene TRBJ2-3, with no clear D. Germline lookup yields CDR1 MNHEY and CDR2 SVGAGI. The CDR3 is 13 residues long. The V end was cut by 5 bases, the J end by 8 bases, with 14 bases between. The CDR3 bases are TGTGCCAGCAGTAAACGTCGGTCGGGTACGCAGTATTTT. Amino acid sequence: CASSKRRSGTQYF.

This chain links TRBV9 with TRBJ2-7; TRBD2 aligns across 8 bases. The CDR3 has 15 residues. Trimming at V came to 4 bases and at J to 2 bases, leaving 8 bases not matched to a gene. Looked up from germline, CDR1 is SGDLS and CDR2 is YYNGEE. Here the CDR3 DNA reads TGTGCCAGCAGCCCCGGGGGGGCGCGGACCTACGAGCAGTACTTC. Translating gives CASSPGGARTYEQYF.